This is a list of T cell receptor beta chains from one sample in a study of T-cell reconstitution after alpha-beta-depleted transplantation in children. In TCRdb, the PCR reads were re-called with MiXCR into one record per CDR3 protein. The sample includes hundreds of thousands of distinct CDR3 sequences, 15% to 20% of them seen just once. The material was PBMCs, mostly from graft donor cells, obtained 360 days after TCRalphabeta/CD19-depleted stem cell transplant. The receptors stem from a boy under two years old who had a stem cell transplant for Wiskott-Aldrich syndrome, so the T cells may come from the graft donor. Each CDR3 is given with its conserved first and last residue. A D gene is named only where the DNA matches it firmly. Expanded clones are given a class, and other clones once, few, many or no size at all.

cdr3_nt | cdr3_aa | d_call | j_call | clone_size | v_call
TGTGCCACCAGCAGACGTCTGCTGCGGCTCACCGCCTACAATGAGCAGTTCTTC | CATSRRLLRLTAYNEQFF | - | TRBJ2-1 | - | TRBV15
TGTGCCACCAGTGATTTGCAATGGGGATTAGCGGGAGGTAGAATCAATGAGCAGTTCTTC | CATSDLQWGLAGGRINEQFF | TRBD2 | TRBJ2-1 | few | TRBV24-1
TGTGCCAGTAGTATCTGGACTAGCGGGAGATCCGAGCAGTACTTC | CASSIWTSGRSEQYF | TRBD2 | TRBJ2-7 | few | TRBV19
TGCAGTGCTTCGGACAGGGTCGCCTACGAGCAGTACTTC | CSASDRVAYEQYF | TRBD1 | TRBJ2-7 | few | TRBV20-1
TGCAGTGCTAGAGATTTCCCTACCGCGAACACCGGGGAGCTGTTTTTT | CSARDFPTANTGELFF | - | TRBJ2-2 | - | TRBV20-1
TGCAGCGTGAAAGCGGGGACAGCGGCTTTCTTT | CSVKAGTAAFF | TRBD1 | TRBJ1-1 | few | TRBV29-1
TGTGCCAGCAGTCCCCGACCGGGACAGGGACCCTACGAGCAGTACTTC | CASSPRPGQGPYEQYF | TRBD1 | TRBJ2-7 | - | TRBV27
TGTGCCAGCAGCCACTTGAACAGCGGGGGACCGATTTACAATGAGCAGTTCTTC | CASSHLNSGGPIYNEQFF | TRBD2 | TRBJ2-1 | - | TRBV14
TGTGCCAGCAGCTTCGGGACTGACTTCTCTCCTACAAGGCAGTTCTTC | CASSFGTDFSPTRQFF | - | TRBJ2-1 | - | TRBV7-9
TGTGCCAGCAGTTCGGACGGGCTCTCTGGAAACACCATATATTTT | CASSSDGLSGNTIYF | - | TRBJ1-3 | - | TRBV12-3/TRBV12-4
TGTGCCTGGAGAGGGCGCTCCTACGAGCAGTACTTC | CAWRGRSYEQYF | - | TRBJ2-7 | few | TRBV30
TGCAGCGCCGGACAGGGGGACTATGGCTACACCTTC | CSAGQGDYGYTF | TRBD1 | TRBJ1-2 | few | TRBV29-1
TGCGCCAGCAGTCCAAGGGCAGGGCGCGGCATTCAGTACTTC | CASSPRAGRGIQYF | - | TRBJ2-4 | - | TRBV4-3
TGTGCCAGCATAAGGGGTACAGGTGACCTCAATGAGCAGTTCTTC | CASIRGTGDLNEQFF | - | TRBJ2-1 | - | TRBV25-1
TGTGCCAGCAGTCTGACAGGGCCCCATCAGCCCCAGCATTTT | CASSLTGPHQPQHF | TRBD1 | TRBJ1-5 | many | TRBV12-3/TRBV12-4
TGTGCCAGCAGCTTAGCGCAAGTCGGACTAGCGGACTCCTACAATGAGCAGTTCTTC | CASSLAQVGLADSYNEQFF | TRBD2 | TRBJ2-1 | few | TRBV7-2
TGTGCCAGCAGTTTCAGGGTGGATGGCTATGGCTACACCTTC | CASSFRVDGYGYTF | - | TRBJ1-2 | - | TRBV12-3/TRBV12-4
TGCGCCAGCAGTCCCCGGCGTTTCTCCTACAATGAGCAGTTCTTC | CASSPRRFSYNEQFF | - | TRBJ2-1 | - | TRBV10-2
TGCGCCAGCAGCCAAGCCCAGACAAGGACAGATACGCAGTATTTT | CASSQAQTRTDTQYF | - | TRBJ2-3 | many | TRBV4-1
TGTGCCAGCAGCGGAAGACGGCCTACAGGGGTGGGGAAGCAAGAGACCCAGTACTTC | CASSGRRPTGVGKQETQYF | TRBD1 | TRBJ2-5 | - | TRBV7-8
TGTGCCAGCAGTGCAGCGGGTTGGACAGACAACGAGCAGTACTTC | CASSAAGWTDNEQYF | - | TRBJ2-7 | - | TRBV12-3/TRBV12-4
TGTGCCCCCGGGGAGGGGGCGGAGGGCTACACCTTC | CAPGEGAEGYTF | TRBD1 | TRBJ1-2 | - | TRBV7-2
TGCGCCAGCAGAACGTATCTGAACACTGAAGCTTTCTTT | CASRTYLNTEAFF | - | TRBJ1-1 | - | TRBV5-1
TGTGCCAGCAGTCCAAGATCAGGAAACACTGAAGCTTTCTTT | CASSPRSGNTEAFF | - | TRBJ1-1 | few | TRBV28
TGTGCCAGCAGTCATCAGGGTGGGTTGGAGGAGCTGTTTTTT | CASSHQGGLEELFF | - | TRBJ2-2 | - | TRBV6-1
TGTGCCAGCAGTTTATCGTTTGGACTAGCTAAGCTGTTTTTT | CASSLSFGLAKLFF | TRBD2 | TRBJ2-2 | - | TRBV27
TGTGCCAGCAGCCTTCACCCCTCGGACAGGGGAGGCGAAAAACTGTTTTTT | CASSLHPSDRGGEKLFF | TRBD1 | TRBJ1-4 | - | TRBV7-2
TGTGCCACCAGTGATAATAGCCGGGAGCTGTTTTTT | CATSDNSRELFF | - | TRBJ2-2 | - | TRBV24-1
TGTGCCAGCGGCAGGGGATTGGCCGGGGAGCTGTTTTTT | CASGRGLAGELFF | - | TRBJ2-2 | few | TRBV2
TGTGCCACCAGCAGAGCCCGACAGGGAGCTAACTATGGCTACACCTTC | CATSRARQGANYGYTF | TRBD1 | TRBJ1-2 | - | TRBV15
TGTGCCAGCACCGCCGGGGGGCTAGCGGGAGCCCCCTACAATGAGCAGTTCTTC | CASTAGGLAGAPYNEQFF | TRBD2 | TRBJ2-1 | - | TRBV12-3/TRBV12-4
TGTGCCACCAGTGACTACTCCGGGCGGAGCGTCTACAATGAGCAGTTCTTC | CATSDYSGRSVYNEQFF | - | TRBJ2-1 | few | TRBV24-1
TGTGCCACCAGCGGCCCCCTAGCGGTCCCCTACAATGAGCAGTTCTTC | CATSGPLAVPYNEQFF | TRBD2 | TRBJ2-1 | few | TRBV15
TGTGCCAGCAGTTACTCGGGGGGAAGCGGCTACACCTTC | CASSYSGGSGYTF | - | TRBJ1-2 | few | TRBV6-5
TGTGCCAGCAGTTTGGGGACCGATTCTGGGGCCAACGTCCTGACTTTC | CASSLGTDSGANVLTF | - | TRBJ2-6 | - | TRBV12-3/TRBV12-4
TGTGCCAGCACCCTCAATCTTAACTATGGCTACACCTTC | CASTLNLNYGYTF | - | TRBJ1-2 | few | TRBV12-3/TRBV12-4